A single sample gave rise to the 10 T cell receptor beta chains below, sequenced in a study of T cell changes during pregnancy in multiple sclerosis. Some clones are missing from TCRdb's copy, which holds only in-frame ones; the method was immunoSEQ multiplex PCR. Of tens of thousands of clones in the sample, approximately 88% were seen once. The source was peripheral blood, collected in the first trimester of pregnancy. These receptors all stem from a female donor with multiple sclerosis, enrolled in a pregnancy study.

The table lists this clone with a count of one. The V and J genes are TRBV5-6 and TRBJ2-1, with 7 bases aligning to TRBD1. Germline V gene sequence: CDR1 SGHDT, CDR2 YYEEEE. This CDR3 is built from 12 residues. V lost 2 bases and J lost 8; bases outside the gene matches: 1. As DNA, the CDR3 is TGTGCCAGCAGCTTTCAGGGGGATGAGCAGTTCTTC. This codes for CASSFQGDEQFF.

This chain uses TRBV2 with TRBJ1-5; D is unresolved. Trimming cost V 1 base and J 2 bases, with 9 bases left between them. Germline CDR1 and CDR2: SNHLY and FYNNEI. CDR3 size: 15 residues. The CDR3: CASSEEWQGNQPQHF. CDR3 nucleotide sequence: TGTGCCAGCAGTGAAGAATGGCAGGGCAATCAGCCCCAGCATTTT.

The table lists this clone with a few counts. This chain connects TRBV27 to TRBJ1-2; 9 bases match TRBD1. V trimming: 3 bases; J trimming: 8 bases; junction bases outside the gene matches: 10. The CDR3 is 15 amino acids. Germline CDR1 reads MNHEY; CDR2 reads SMNVEV (reference sequence). CDR3 nucleotides: TGTGCCAGCAGTTTCCTCCCGGGACAGGGTATGGGCTACACCTTC. This translates into CASSFLPGQGMGYTF.

A single count supports this clone. The gene calls are TRBV2 and TRBJ2-1, with D maybe TRBD2 (6 bases). Trimming removed 8 bases from V and 0 bases from J, with 8 bases in between. The CDR3 is made up of 13 amino acids. CDR1 and CDR2 from the germline V gene are SNHLY and FYNNEI. CDR3 protein: CASSGSSYNEQFF. The CDR3 region has the DNA TGTGCCAGCTCCGGGAGCTCCTACAATGAGCAGTTCTTC.

The genes are TRBV4-3 and TRBJ2-1, with 7 bases fitting TRBD2. This CDR3 is built from 18 residues. V lost 0 bases, J lost 0 bases, and 8 bases stayed unmatched. Germline-derived CDR1 and CDR2 are LGHNA and YSLEER. In DNA form, the CDR3 reads TGCGCCAGCAGCCAAGATCCCTGGCGGACTAGCTCCTACAATGAGCAGTTCTTC. It codes for CASSQDPWRTSSYNEQFF.

The chain recombines TRBV4-1 with TRBJ2-1; perhaps TRBD1 as D (5 bases). V lost 6 bases and J 0 bases, leaving 12 bases between the germline ends. The CDR3 is 15 residues long. Germline V gives CDR1 MGHRA, CDR2 YSYEKL. Written as DNA, the CDR3 is TGCGCCAGCAGTGACACAGGACCCTCCTACAATGAGCAGTTCTTC. Translated, it gives CASSDTGPSYNEQFF.

The rearrangement links TRBV6-5 to TRBJ2-3; 8 nucleotides align to TRBD1. CDR3 size: 15 residues. J was trimmed by 3 bases and V by 2 bases; bases with no gene match: 4. CDR1 is MNHEY and CDR2 is SVGAGI in the germline V gene. In DNA, the CDR3 is TGTGCCAGCAGTTACGGCCAGGGGGCGACAGATACGCAGTATTTT. This translates into CASSYGQGATDTQYF.

The V and J genes are TRBV30 and TRBJ1-5, with TRBD1 as a possible D gene (5 bases). The ends were cut back, 0 bases at V and 3 bases at J, with 24 bases in the middle. Germline loops: CDR1 GTSNPN, CDR2 SVGIG (reference sequence). This CDR3 is built from 19 residues. The CDR3 region has the DNA TGTGCCTGGAGTGTCAGGGCTGGGTTGGGGATCCCCTTCAATCAGCCCCAGCATTTT. Encoded protein: CAWSVRAGLGIPFNQPQHF.

The chain recombines TRBV19 with TRBJ1-1, with TRBD1 identical over 9 bases. Trimming at V came to 6 bases and at J to 4 bases, leaving 9 bases not matched to a gene. This CDR3 comprises 15 residues. The V gene's germline CDR1 is LNHDA and CDR2 SQIVND (reference sequence). The CDR3 sequence is CASSPKQGAPTEAFF. The CDR3 DNA reads TGTGCCAGTAGCCCGAAACAGGGGGCGCCCACTGAAGCTTTCTTT.

The CDR3 DNA follows: TGTGCCAGCAGCTTCGGGGGGACCTCCACAGATACGCAGTATTTT. Translated: CASSFGGTSTDTQYF. The genes are TRBV11-2 and TRBJ2-3; 7 bases line up with TRBD2. Germline V gives CDR1 SGHAT, CDR2 FQNNGV. With V trimmed by 3 bases and J by 2 bases, 5 bases remained unmatched. The length of the CDR3 is 15 residues.